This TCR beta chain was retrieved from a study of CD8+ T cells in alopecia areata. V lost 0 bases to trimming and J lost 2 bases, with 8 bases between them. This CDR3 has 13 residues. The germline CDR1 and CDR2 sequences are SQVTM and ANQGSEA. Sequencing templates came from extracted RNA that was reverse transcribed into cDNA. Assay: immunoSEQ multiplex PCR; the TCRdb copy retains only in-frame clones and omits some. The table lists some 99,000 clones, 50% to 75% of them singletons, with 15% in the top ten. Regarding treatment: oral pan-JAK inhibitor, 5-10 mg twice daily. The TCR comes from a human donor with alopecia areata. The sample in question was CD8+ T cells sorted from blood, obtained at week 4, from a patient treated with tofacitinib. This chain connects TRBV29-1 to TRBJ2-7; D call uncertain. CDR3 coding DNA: TGCAGCGTTGAAGATACAGCAGCCTACGAGCAGTACTTC. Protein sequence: CSVEDTAAYEQYF.